This T cell receptor beta chain was identified in a study of T cells in Graves' hyperthyroidism and ophthalmopathy. It was RNA transcripts that yielded the amplified TCR beta CDR3 regions. HTBI primers were employed in a first-round RT-PCR of the TCR CDR3. TCRdb reprocessed the multiplex PCR reads with MiXCR, giving one entry per CDR3 protein. The sample carries hundreds of thousands of distinct CDR3 sequences, about 14% recorded once. Lactation, pregnancy, other autoimmune disease or uncontrolled infection excluded patients. Thyroid ultrasound, orbital computed tomography, clinical symptoms, and serum thyroxine and TRAb underpinned diagnoses. The PBMCs had their origin in roughly 9.8 ml of fresh peripheral blood. This clonotype has just a few counts. CDR1 and CDR2 (germline): SGDLS, YYNGEE. This CDR3 is 15 amino acids long. The J segment lost 2 bases and the V segment lost 3 bases, leaving 5 bases of the junction unmatched.

The genes are TRBV9 and TRBJ2-7, with 10 bases identical to TRBD2. Sequenced: blood. This TCR derives from a woman younger than 35 with Graves' hyperthyroidism. CDR3 sequence reads: CASSEGTSAAYEQYF. The CDR3, as DNA: TGTGCCAGCAGCGAAGGGACTAGCGCAGCCTACGAGCAGTACTTC.